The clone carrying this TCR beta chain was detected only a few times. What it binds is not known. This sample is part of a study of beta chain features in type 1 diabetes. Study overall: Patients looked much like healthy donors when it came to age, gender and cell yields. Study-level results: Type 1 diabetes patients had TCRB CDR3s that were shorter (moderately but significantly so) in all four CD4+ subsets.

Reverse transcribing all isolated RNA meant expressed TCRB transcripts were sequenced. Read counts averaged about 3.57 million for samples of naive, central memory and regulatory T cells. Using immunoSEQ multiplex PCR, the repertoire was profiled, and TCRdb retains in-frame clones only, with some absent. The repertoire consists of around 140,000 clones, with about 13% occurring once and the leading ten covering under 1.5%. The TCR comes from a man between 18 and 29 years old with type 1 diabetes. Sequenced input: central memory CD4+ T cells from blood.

This CDR3 is CASSLPTGMNTEAFF. The CDR3 DNA sequence: TGTGCCAGCAGCCTCCCGACAGGGATGAACACTGAAGCTTTCTTT. This rearrangement joins TRBV28 to TRBJ1-1; TRBD1 agrees at 7 bases. Germline CDR1 and CDR2: MDHEN and SYDVKM. Trimming at V came to 6 bases and at J to 0 bases, leaving 7 bases not matched to a gene. The CDR3 is 15 residues long.